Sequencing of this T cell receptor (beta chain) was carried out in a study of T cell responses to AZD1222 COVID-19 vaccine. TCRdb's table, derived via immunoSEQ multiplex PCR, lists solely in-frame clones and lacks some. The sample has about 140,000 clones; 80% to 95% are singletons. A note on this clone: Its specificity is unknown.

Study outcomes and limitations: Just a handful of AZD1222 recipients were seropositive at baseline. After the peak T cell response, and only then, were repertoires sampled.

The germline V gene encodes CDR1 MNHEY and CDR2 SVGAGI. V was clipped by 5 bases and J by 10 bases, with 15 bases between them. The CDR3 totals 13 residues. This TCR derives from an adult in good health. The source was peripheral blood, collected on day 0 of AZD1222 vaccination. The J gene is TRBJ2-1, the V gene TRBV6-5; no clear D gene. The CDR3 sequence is CASSRTIDTEQFF. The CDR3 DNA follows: TGTGCCAGCAGTCGCACTATAGATACCGAGCAGTTCTTC.